Below, 14 T cell receptor beta chains from the same sample are listed, as sequenced in a study of T-cell memory formation after mild COVID-19. MiXCR was run by TCRdb on the 5' RACE reads, yielding one entry per CDR3 protein. This sample carries 150,000 to 200,000 distinct CDR3 sequences, about 14% of them seen once, and the ten largest clones take 11% to 15%. The sequenced material came from PBMCs or a T cell subset sorted from them (not recorded which). Receptors were obtained from an adult woman who had mild COVID-19 (a few samples of this study predate the infection). Cell type and time point are not known.

This clonotype was recorded a few times. This sequence joins TRBV5-1 and TRBJ2-5, with D unresolved. This CDR3 comprises 11 residues. The V and J ends lost 5 bases and 5 bases respectively, with 7 bases between them. Germline V gene lookup returns CDR1 SGHRS and CDR2 YFSETQ. CDR3 region: CASRLSETQYF. The CDR3, as DNA: TGCGCCAGCAGGCTTAGTGAGACCCAGTACTTC.

The chain combines TRBV5-1 with TRBJ2-3; 8 positions match TRBD2. From germline, CDR1 is SGHRS and CDR2 YFSETQ. The V and J ends lost 0 bases and 5 bases, in that order; junction bases with no gene match: 11. The CDR3 totals 17 residues. In nucleotides, the CDR3 is TGCGCCAGCAGCTTGGATCCGCGGGGGGACCCAATAGATACGCAGTATTTT. It translates to CASSLDPRGDPIDTQYF.

This clonotype was picked up a small number of times. This chain links TRBV3-1 with TRBJ1-1; 8 nucleotides align to TRBD1. V shed 5 bases, J shed 5 bases, and the junction held 4 bases outside the gene matches. This CDR3 has 13 residues. Per the germline V gene, CDR1 is LGHDT and CDR2 is YNNKEL (reference sequence). As DNA, the CDR3 is TGTGCCAGCAGCTCTCGACAGGGGACTGAAGCTTTCTTT. Translating it yields CASSSRQGTEAFF.

In its sample, this clonotype was seen a few times. The V gene is TRBV5-4, the J gene TRBJ2-5; 7 bases match TRBD2. Germline V CDR1 and CDR2: SGHNT, YYREEE (reference sequence). The CDR3 is 13 amino acids. V trimming: 4 bases; J trimming: 5 bases; junction bases outside the gene matches: 5. CDR3 DNA sequence: TGTGCCAGCAGCCGGGAGCGGGACGAGACCCAGTACTTC. Translated: CASSRERDETQYF.

In its sample, this clonotype was seen a few times. The CDR3 is CASSYGAGNEQFF. In DNA, the CDR3 is TGTGCCAGCAGTTACGGGGCGGGCAATGAGCAGTTCTTC. The chain combines TRBV6-5 with TRBJ2-1; D may be TRBD1 or TRBD2 (5 bases each). The CDR3 loop spans 13 amino acids. Per the germline V gene, CDR1 is MNHEY and CDR2 is SVGAGI. Between the trimmed V and J ends, which lost 2 bases and 6 bases, there was a span of 8 bases.

This clonotype has only a few counts. The rearrangement links TRBV12-3 or TRBV12-4 to TRBJ1-1; D remains unclear. The length of the CDR3 is 13 residues. V shed 5 bases and J shed 7 bases, with 14 bases lying between them. The CDR3 sequence: CASSANAGLEAFF. The CDR3 DNA follows: TGTGCCAGCAGTGCTAATGCGGGCCTTGAAGCTTTCTTT.

This clonotype occurred a few times. The V and J genes are TRBV9 and TRBJ2-5, with TRBD2 identical over 9 bases. The CDR3 is 14 residues long. Germline CDR1 reads SGDLS; CDR2 reads YYNGEE. V was clipped by 3 bases and J by 5 bases; unmatched bases: 5. DNA for the CDR3: TGTGCCAGCAGCGCCGGACTAGCGTCGGAGACCCAGTACTTC. Protein product: CASSAGLASETQYF.

The chain has TRBV4-1 and TRBJ2-5; TRBD2 matches 8 bases. The CDR3 runs 15 residues. J gave up 5 bases and V 2 bases, and 7 bases lay outside the gene matches. Germline values: CDR1 MGHRA, CDR2 YSYEKL. DNA of the CDR3: TGCGCCAGCAGCCAACCCGGGACTAGTGGCGAGACCCAGTACTTC. It is translated as CASSQPGTSGETQYF.

V and J are TRBV15 and TRBJ2-1; 7 bases are shared with TRBD2. Germline V gene sequence: CDR1 LNHNV, CDR2 YYDKDF (reference sequence). With 5 bases clipped from V and 5 bases from J, the junction kept 6 bases outside the gene matches. The CDR3 covers 14 residues. CDR3 loop: CATSWRGRDNEQFF. CDR3 coding DNA: TGTGCCACCAGCTGGCGGGGGAGAGACAATGAGCAGTTCTTC.

V and J are TRBV3-1 and TRBJ2-5; no clear D gene. V lost 0 bases, J lost 2 bases, and 10 bases lay in between. The germline gives CDR1 LGHDT, CDR2 YNNKEL (reference sequence). CDR3 length equals 15 residues. The CDR3 sequence is CASSQEVVLQETQYF. The CDR3 DNA reads as TGTGCCAGCAGCCAAGAGGTCGTCCTACAAGAGACCCAGTACTTC.

The CDR3 bases are TGCGCCAGCAGCTTGGGCGGACAGACCTATGGCCATGGCTACACCTTC. The encoded protein is CASSLGGQTYGHGYTF. V is TRBV5-1 and J is TRBJ1-2; D might be TRBD1 (6 bases). Per the germline V gene, CDR1 is SGHRS and CDR2 is YFSETQ. V gave up 0 bases and J gave up 6 bases, with 18 bases separating them. The CDR3 extends over 16 amino acids. The full variable domain, rest sourced from reference TRBV5-1 and TRBJ1-2, is KAGVTQTPRYLIKTRGQQVTLSCSPISGHRSVSWYQQTPGQGLQFLFEYFSETQRNKGNFPGRFSGRQFSNSRSEMNVSTLELGDSALYLCASSLGGQTYGHGYTFGSGTRLTVV.

The chain recombines TRBV30 with TRBJ2-1; D is possibly TRBD2 (5 bases). Germline V gene sequence: CDR1 GTSNPN, CDR2 SVGIG (reference sequence). V was pared by 2 bases and J by 14 bases, with 16 bases between. CDR3 size: 12 residues. The CDR3 DNA reads as TGTGCCTGGAGTCCAGTGGGGAGCTCTGAGTTCTTC. Translated: CAWSPVGSSEFF.

This clonotype has just a few counts. The chain recombines TRBV12-3 or TRBV12-4 with TRBJ1-1; tentatively, D is TRBD1 (6 bases). CDR3 length: 11 amino acids. Trimming cost V 8 bases and J 9 bases, with 13 bases left between them. The CDR3 protein is CASASGQKAFF. The DNA for the CDR3 is TGTGCCAGCGCCTCCGGACAGAAAGCTTTCTTT.

CDR3 protein: CASNKFRTSGSANEQFF. The DNA of the CDR3 is TGTGCCAGCAACAAATTTAGGACTAGCGGGAGCGCCAATGAGCAGTTCTTC. The rearrangement uses TRBV7-2 and TRBJ2-1; 13 bases line up with TRBD2. The V segment lost 7 bases and the J segment 6 bases; nucleotides outside the gene matches: 12. CDR1 SGHTA and CDR2 FQGNSA come from the germline V gene. This CDR3 is 17 amino acids long.